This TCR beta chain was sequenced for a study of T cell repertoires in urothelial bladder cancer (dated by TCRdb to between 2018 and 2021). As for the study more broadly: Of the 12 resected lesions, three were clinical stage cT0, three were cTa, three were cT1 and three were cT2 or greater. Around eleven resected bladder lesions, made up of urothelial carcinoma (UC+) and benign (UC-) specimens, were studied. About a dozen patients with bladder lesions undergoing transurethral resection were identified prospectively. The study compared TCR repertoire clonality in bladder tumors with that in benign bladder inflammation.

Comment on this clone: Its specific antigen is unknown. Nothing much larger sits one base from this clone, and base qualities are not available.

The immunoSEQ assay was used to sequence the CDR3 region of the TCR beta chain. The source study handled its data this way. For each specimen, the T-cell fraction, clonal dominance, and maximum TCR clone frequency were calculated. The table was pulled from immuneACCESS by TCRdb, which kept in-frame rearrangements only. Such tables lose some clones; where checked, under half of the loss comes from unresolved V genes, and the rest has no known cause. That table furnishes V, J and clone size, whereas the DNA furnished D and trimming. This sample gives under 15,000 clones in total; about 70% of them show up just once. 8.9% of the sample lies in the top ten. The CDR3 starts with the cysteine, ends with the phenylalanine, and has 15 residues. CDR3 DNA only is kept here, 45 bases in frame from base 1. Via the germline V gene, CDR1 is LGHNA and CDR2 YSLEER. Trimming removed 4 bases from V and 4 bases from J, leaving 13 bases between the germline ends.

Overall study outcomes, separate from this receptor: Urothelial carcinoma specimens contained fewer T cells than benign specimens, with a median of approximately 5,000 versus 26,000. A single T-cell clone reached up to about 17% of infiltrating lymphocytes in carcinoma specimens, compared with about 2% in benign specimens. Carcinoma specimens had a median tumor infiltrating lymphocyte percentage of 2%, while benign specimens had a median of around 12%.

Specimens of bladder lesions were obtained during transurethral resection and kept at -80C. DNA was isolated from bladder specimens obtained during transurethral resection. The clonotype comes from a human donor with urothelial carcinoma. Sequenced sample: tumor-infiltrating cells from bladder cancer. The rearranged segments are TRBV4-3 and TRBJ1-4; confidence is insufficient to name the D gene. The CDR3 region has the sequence CASSPTLVYNEKLFF. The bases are TGCGCCAGCAGCCCCACCCTGGTCTATAATGAAAAACTGTTTTTT.